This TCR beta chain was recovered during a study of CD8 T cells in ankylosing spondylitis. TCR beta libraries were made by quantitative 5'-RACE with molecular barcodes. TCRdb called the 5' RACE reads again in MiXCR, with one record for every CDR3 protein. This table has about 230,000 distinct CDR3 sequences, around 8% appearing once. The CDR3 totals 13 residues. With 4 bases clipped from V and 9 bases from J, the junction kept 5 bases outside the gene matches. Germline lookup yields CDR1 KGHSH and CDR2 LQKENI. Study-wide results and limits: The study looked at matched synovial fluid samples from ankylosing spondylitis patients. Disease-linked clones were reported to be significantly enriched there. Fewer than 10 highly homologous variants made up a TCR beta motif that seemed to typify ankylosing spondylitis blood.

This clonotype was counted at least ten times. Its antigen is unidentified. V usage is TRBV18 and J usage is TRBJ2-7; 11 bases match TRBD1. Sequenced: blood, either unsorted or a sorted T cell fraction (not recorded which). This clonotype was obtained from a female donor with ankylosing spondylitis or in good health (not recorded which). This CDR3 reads CASSRGQGEGQYF. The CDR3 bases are TGTGCCAGCTCACGGGGACAGGGGGAAGGGCAGTACTTC.